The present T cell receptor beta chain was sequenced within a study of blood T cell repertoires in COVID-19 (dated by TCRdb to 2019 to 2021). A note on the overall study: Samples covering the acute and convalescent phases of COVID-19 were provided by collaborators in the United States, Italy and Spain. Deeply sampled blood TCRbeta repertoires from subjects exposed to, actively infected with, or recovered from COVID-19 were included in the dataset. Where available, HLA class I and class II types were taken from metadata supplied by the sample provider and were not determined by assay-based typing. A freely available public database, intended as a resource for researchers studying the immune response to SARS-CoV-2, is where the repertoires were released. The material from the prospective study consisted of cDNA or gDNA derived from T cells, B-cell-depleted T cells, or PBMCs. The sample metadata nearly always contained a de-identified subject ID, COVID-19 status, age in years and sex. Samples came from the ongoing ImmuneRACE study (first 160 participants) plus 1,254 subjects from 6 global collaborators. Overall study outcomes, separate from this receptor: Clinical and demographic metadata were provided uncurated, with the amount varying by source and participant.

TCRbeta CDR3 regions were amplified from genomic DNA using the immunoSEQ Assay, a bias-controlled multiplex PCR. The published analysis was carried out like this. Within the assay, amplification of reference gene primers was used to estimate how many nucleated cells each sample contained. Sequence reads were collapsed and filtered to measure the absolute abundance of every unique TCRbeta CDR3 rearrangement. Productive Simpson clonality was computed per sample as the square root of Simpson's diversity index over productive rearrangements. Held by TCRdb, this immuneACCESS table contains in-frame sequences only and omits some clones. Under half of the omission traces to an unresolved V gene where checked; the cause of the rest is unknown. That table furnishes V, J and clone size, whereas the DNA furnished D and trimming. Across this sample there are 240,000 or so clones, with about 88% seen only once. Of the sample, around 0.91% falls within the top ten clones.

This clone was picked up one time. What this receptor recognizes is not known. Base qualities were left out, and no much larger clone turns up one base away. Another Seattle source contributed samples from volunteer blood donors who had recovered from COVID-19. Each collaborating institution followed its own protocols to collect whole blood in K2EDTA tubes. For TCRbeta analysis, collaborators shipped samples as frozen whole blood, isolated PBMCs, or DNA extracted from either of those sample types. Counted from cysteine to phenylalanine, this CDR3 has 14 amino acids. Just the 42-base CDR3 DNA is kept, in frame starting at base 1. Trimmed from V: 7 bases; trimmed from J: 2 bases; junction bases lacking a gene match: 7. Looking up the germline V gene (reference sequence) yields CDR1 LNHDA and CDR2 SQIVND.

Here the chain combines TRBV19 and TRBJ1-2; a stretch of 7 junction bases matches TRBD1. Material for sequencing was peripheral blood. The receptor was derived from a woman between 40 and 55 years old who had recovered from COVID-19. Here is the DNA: TGTGCCAGTATTGAGGGGACAGTCAACTATGGCTACACCTTC. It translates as CASIEGTVNYGYTF.